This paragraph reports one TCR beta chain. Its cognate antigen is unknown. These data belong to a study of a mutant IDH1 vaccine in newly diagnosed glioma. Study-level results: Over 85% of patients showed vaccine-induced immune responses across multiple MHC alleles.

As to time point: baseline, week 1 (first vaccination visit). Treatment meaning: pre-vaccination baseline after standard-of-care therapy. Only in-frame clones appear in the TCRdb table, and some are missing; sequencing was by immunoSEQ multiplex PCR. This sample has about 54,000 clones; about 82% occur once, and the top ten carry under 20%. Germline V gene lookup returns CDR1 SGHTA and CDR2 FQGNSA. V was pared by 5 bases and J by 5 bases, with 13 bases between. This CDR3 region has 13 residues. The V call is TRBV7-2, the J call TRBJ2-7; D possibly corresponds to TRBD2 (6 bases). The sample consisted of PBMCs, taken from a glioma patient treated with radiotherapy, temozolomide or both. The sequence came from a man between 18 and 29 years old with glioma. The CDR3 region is CASSQGGENEQYF. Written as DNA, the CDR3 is TGTGCCAGCAGCCAGGGCGGGGAGAACGAGCAGTACTTC.